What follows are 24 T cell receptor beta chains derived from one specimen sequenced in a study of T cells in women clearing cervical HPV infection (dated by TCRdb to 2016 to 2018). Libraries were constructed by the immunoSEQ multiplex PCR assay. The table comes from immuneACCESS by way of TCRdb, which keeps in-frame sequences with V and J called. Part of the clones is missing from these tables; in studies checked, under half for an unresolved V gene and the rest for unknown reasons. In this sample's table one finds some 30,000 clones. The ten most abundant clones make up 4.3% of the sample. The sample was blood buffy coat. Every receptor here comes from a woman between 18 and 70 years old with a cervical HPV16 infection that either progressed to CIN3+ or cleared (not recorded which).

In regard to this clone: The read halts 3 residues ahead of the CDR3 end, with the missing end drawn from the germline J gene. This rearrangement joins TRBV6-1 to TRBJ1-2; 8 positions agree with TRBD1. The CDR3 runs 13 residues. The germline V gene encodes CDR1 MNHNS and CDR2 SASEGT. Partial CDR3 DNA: TGTGCCAGCAGTGGCAGGGGGCCCTACGAC. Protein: CASSGRGPYD. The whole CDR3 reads CASSGRGPYDYTF.

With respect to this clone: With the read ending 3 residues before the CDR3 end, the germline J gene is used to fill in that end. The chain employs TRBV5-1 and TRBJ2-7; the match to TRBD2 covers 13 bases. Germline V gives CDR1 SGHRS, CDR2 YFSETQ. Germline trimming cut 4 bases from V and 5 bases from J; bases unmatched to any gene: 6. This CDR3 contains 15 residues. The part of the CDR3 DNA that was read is TGCGCCAGCAGCGATGGACTAGCGGGGGCCAACGAG. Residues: CASSDGLAGANE. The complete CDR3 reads CASSDGLAGANEQYF.

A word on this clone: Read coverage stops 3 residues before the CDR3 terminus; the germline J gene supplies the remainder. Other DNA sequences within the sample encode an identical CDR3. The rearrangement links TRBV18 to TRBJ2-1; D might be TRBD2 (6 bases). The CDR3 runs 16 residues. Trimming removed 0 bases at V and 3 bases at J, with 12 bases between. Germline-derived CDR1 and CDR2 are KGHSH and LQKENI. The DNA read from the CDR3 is TGTGCCAGCTCACCACCACTAGCCACACACTACAATGAG. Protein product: CASSPPLATHYNE. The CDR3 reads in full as CASSPPLATHYNEQFF.

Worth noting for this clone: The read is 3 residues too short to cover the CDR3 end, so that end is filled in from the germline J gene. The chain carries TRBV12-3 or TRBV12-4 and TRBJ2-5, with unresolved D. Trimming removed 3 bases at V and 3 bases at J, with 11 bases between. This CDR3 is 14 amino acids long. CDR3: CASSFPPVEETQYF. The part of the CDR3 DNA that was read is TGTGCCAGCAGTTTCCCGCCGGTGGAAGAGACC.

CDR3 bases read: TGTGCCAGCAGTGAAGCAGGCGGATTCTACGAC. Its protein is CASSEAGGFYD. The full CDR3 protein is CASSEAGGFYDYTF. The chain joins TRBV2 to TRBJ1-2; D uncertain. The read stops 3 residues short of the end of the CDR3; the missing end is completed from the germline J gene. The CDR3 extends over 14 amino acids. CDR1 SNHLY and CDR2 FYNNEI come from the germline V gene.

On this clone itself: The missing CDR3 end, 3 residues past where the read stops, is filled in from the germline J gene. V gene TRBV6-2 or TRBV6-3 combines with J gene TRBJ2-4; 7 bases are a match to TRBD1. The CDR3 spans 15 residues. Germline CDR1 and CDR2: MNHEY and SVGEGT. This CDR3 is CASRGIDRAASGQYF. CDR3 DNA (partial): TGTGCCAGCAGGGGGATAGACAGGGCGGCGTCCGGT.

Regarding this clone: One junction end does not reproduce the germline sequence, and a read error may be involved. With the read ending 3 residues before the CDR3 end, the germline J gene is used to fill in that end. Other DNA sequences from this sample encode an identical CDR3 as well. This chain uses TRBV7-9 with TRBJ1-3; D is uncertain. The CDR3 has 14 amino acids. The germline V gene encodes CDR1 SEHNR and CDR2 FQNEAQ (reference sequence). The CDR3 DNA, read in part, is TGTGCCAGCAGTCAAACAGATACCGGAAACACG. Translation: CASSQTDTGNT. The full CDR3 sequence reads CASSQTDTGNTIYF.

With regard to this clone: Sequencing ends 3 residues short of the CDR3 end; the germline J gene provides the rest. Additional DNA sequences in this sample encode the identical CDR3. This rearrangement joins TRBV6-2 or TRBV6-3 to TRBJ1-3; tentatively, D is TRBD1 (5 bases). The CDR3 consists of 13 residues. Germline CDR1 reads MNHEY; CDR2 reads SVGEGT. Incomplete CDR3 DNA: TGTGCCAGCAGTTACTCACCGGGACTCACG. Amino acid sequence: CASSYSPGLT. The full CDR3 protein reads CASSYSPGLTIYF.

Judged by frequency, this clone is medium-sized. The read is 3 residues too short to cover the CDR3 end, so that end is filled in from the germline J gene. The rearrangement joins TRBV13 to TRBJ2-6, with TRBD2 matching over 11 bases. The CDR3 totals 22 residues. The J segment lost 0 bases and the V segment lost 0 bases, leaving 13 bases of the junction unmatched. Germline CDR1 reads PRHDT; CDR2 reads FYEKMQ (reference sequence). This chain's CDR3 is CASSLGRGLAVPTSSGANVLTF. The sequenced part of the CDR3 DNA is TGTGCCAGCAGCTTAGGGAGGGGACTAGCGGTCCCGACAAGCTCTGGGGCCAACGTC.

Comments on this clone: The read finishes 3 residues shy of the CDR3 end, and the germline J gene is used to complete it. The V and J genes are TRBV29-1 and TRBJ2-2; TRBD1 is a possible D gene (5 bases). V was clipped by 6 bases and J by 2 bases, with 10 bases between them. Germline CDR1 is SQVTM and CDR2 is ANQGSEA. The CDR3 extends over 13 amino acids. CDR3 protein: CSVDRGNTGELFF. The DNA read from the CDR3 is TGCAGCGTGGATAGGGGAAACACCGGGGAG.

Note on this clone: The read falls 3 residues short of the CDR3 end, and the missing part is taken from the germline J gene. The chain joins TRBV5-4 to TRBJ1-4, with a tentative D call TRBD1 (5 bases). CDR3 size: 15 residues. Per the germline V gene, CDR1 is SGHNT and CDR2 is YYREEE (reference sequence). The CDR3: CASSLEGVWNSPLFF. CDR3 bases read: TGTGCCAGCAGCTTGGAAGGGGTCTGGAATTCACCA.

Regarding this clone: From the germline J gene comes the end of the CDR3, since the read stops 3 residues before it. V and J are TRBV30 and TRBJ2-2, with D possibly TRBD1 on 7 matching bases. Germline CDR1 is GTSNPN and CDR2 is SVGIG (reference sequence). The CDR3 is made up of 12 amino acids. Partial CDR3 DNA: TGTGCCTGGAATAGGGGGCGGGAAAAG. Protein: CAWNRGREK. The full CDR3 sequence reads CAWNRGREKLFF. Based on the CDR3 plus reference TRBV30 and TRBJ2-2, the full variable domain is SQTIHQWPATLVQPVGSPLSLECTVEGTSNPNLYWYRQAAGRGLQLLFYSVGIGQISSEVPQNLSASRPQDRQFILSSKKLLLSDSGFYLCAWNRGREKLFFGEGSRLTVL.

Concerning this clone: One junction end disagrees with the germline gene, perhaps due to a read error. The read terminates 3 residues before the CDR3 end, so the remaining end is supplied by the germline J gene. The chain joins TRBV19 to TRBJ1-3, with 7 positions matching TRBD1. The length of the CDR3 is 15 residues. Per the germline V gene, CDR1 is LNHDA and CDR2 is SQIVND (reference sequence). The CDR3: CASSFPGQLGDTIYF. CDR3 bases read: TGTGCCAGTAGTTTTCCGGGACAGCTTGGAGACACC.

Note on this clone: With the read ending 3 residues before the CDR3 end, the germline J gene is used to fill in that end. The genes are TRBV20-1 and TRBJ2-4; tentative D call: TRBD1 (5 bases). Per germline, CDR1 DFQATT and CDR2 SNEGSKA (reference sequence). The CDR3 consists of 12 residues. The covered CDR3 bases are TGCAGTGCTAAGGACGGACAAGAGACT. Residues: CSAKDGQET. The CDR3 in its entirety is CSAKDGQETQYF.

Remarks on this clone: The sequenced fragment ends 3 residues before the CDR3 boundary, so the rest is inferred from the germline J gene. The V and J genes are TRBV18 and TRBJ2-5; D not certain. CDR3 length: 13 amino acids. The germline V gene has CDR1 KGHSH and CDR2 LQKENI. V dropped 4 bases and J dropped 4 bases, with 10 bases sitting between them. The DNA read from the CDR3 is TGTGCCAGCTCACTTCCGGGTCTAGAGACC. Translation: CASSLPGLET. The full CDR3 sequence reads CASSLPGLETQYF.

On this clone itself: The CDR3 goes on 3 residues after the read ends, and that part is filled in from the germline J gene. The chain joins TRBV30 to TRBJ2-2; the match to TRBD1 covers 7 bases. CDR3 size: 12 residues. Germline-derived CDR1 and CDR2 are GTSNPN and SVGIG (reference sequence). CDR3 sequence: CAFGQENEKLFF. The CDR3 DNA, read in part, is TGTGCCTTTGGACAGGAGAATGAAAAG. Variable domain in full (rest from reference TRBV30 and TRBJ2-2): SQTIHQWPATLVQPVGSPLSLECTVEGTSNPNLYWYRQAAGRGLQLLFYSVGIGQISSEVPQNLSASRPQDRQFILSSKKLLLSDSGFYLCAFGQENEKLFFGEGSRLTVL.

CDR3 loop: CASTAEEVAGNTIYF. Partial CDR3 DNA: TGTGCCAGTACTGCAGAAGAGGTGGCTGGAAACACC. The rearrangement uses TRBV19 and TRBJ1-3; no clear D gene. Read coverage stops 3 residues before the CDR3 terminus; the germline J gene supplies the remainder. Trimming took 7 bases from V and 2 from J, leaving 15 bases between them. This CDR3 comprises 15 residues. Per germline, CDR1 LNHDA and CDR2 SQIVND (reference sequence).

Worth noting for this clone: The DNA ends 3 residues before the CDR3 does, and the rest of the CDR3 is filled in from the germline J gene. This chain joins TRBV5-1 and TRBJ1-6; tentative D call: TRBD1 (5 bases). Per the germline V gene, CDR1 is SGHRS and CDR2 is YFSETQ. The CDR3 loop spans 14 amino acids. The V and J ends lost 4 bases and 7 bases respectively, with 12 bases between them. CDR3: CASSPGTINSPLHF. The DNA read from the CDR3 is TGCGCCAGCAGCCCCGGGACTATAAATTCACCC.

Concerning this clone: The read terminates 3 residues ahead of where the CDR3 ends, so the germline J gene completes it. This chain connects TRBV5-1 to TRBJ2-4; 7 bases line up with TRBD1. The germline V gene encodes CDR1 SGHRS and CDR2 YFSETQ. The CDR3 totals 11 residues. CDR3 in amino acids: CASRSGQVQYF. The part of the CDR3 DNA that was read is TGCGCCAGCAGATCAGGACAGGTT.

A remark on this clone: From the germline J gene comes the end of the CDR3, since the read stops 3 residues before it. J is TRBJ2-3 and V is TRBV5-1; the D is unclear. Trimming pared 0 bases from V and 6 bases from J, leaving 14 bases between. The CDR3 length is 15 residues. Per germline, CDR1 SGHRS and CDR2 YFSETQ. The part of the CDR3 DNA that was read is TGCGCCAGCAGCTTGGGACCTCTAGTCGGGGATACG. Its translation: CASSLGPLVGDT. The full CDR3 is CASSLGPLVGDTQYF.

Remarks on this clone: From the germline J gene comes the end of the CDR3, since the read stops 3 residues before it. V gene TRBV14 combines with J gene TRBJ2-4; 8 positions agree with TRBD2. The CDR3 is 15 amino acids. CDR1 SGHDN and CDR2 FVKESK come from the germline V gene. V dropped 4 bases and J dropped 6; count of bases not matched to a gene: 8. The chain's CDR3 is CASSRLAGRGNIQYF. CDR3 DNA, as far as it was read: TGTGCCAGCAGCCGGTTAGCGGGAAGGGGAAACATT.

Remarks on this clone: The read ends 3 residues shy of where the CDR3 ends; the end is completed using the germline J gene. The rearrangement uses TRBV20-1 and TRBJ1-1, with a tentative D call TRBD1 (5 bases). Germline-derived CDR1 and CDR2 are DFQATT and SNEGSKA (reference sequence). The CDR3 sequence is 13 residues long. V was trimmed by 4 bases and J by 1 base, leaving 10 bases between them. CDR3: CSATGLSNTEAFF. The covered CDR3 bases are TGCAGTGCTACGGGACTTTCGAACACTGAA.

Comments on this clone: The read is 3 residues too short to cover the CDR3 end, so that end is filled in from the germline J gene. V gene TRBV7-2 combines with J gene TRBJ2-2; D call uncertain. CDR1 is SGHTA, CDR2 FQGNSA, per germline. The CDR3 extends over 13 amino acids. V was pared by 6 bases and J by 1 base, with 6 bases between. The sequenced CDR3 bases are TGTGCCAGCAGACCACAGAACACCGGGGAG. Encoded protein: CASRPQNTGE. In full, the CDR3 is CASRPQNTGELFF.

The chain's CDR3 is CASLSSSGSSEQFF. The sequenced CDR3 bases are TGTGCCAGCCTATCATCTAGCGGGAGTAGTGAG. The V gene is TRBV10-3, the J gene TRBJ2-1, with TRBD2 identical over 10 bases. Read coverage stops 3 residues before the CDR3 terminus; the germline J gene supplies the remainder. Germline V CDR1 and CDR2: ENHRY, SYGVKD. This CDR3 is 14 amino acids long. Germline trimming cut 10 bases from V and 9 bases from J; bases unmatched to any gene: 12.